These 27 T cell receptor beta chains originate from one sample sequenced in a study of T cells in Graves' hyperthyroidism and ophthalmopathy. The source material, RNA transcripts, was used to amplify TCR beta CDR3 regions. When the TCR CDR3 underwent first-round RT-PCR, the HTBI primer set was used. TCRdb redid the calling of the multiplex PCR reads with MiXCR, one entry per CDR3 protein. This table holds 480,000 or so distinct CDR3 sequences, 40% to 50% found once. Source material: peripheral blood or thyroid tissue (not recorded which). Receptors were obtained from an adult woman with Graves' disease, either hyperthyroidism or ophthalmopathy (not recorded which).

The rearrangement joins TRBV29-1 to TRBJ1-1; D is unresolved. The germline V and J ends were trimmed by 8 bases and 1 base, with 11 bases remaining between them. The CDR3 consists of 12 residues. Germline values: CDR1 SQVTM, CDR2 ANQGSEA. In DNA, the CDR3 is TGCAGCTTCCAAGGCACGAACACTGAAGCTTTCTTT. This codes for CSFQGTNTEAFF.

The chain has TRBV11-2 and TRBJ1-6; D not certain. Trimming took off 5 bases at V and 0 bases at J, with 11 bases between the two ends. The germline CDR1 and CDR2 sequences are SGHAT and FQNNGV. The CDR3 totals 16 residues. CDR3 bases: TGTGCCAGCAGCCGAGTTATTCTCTCCTATAATTCACCCCTCCACTTT. Encoded protein: CASSRVILSYNSPLHF. Together with reference TRBV11-2 and TRBJ1-6, the CDR3 gives the full variable domain: EAGVAQSPRYKIIEKRQSVAFWCNPISGHATLYWYQQILGQGPKLLIQFQNNGVVDDSQLPKDRFSAERLKGVDSTLKIQPAKLEDSAVYLCASSRVILSYNSPLHFGNGTRLTVT.

V and J are TRBV20-1 and TRBJ1-5; the D gene is possibly TRBD1 (5 bases). Per the germline V gene, CDR1 is DFQATT and CDR2 is SNEGSKA (reference sequence). The ends were cut back, 3 bases at V and 6 bases at J, with 12 bases in the middle. This CDR3 contains 13 residues. CDR3 loop: CSARWGVAQPQHF. CDR3 nucleotide sequence: TGCAGTGCTAGGTGGGGGGTTGCTCAGCCCCAGCATTTT.

J is TRBJ1-4 and V is TRBV5-1; the match to TRBD1 covers 9 bases. V was pared by 0 bases and J by 10 bases, with 10 bases of the junction left unmatched. CDR3 size: 16 residues. Germline assignment: CDR1 SGHRS and CDR2 YFSETQ. The CDR3 bases are TGCGCCAGCAGCTTGGCCTGGGGGACAGGGAATCGAAAACTGTTTTTT. This sequence encodes CASSLAWGTGNRKLFF.

This chain joins TRBV7-3 and TRBJ1-4; D is undetermined. The tail of the sequence fits TRBJ2-3 better, so the J call may be wrong. The CDR3 loop spans 11 amino acids. Germline-derived CDR1 and CDR2 are SGHTA and FQGTGA. CDR3 bases: TGTGCCAGCAGCCGCCGGGATACGCAGTATTTT. Encoded protein: CASSRRDTQYF.

This clonotype was detected many times. A junction boundary mismatches the germline segment, possibly from a read error. The chain is built from TRBV7-7 and TRBJ2-2, with D perhaps matching TRBD2 (6 bases). This CDR3 region has 15 residues. Germline loops: CDR1 SSHAT, CDR2 FNYEAQ (reference sequence). The CDR3 protein is CASSLDGRGSGELFF. Written as DNA, the CDR3 is TGTGCTAGCAGCTTAGACGGGAGAGGAAGCGGGGAGCTGTTTTTT.

The chain links TRBV2 to TRBJ1-6, with 7 bases matching TRBD1. Per the germline V gene, CDR1 is SNHLY and CDR2 is FYNNEI. With V trimmed by 4 bases and J by 10 bases, 13 bases remained unmatched. This CDR3 spans 16 amino acids. The CDR3: CASSAPPGQMKSPLHF. The DNA of the CDR3 is TGTGCCAGCAGTGCGCCCCCGGGACAGATGAAATCACCCCTCCACTTT.

This clonotype was seen only once. The V and J genes are TRBV20-1 and TRBJ1-5; tentatively, D is TRBD1 (6 bases). Trimming removed 4 bases from V and 0 bases from J, with 16 bases in between. Germline V CDR1 and CDR2: DFQATT, SNEGSKA (reference sequence). The CDR3 extends over 16 amino acids. CDR3 residues: CSATSVRTDSNQPQHF. CDR3 in DNA: TGCAGTGCTACCTCTGTCCGGACAGATAGCAATCAGCCCCAGCATTTT.

As to this clonotype: This could be a read error, since a much larger clone is one nucleotide away. This CDR3 is CANSEGVAGGPETQYF. The CDR3 nucleotides read TGTGCCAACAGTGAGGGTGTAGCGGGAGGGCCGGAGACCCAGTACTTC. V and J are TRBV10-3 and TRBJ2-5, with 11 bases lining up with TRBD2. The CDR3 extends over 16 amino acids. Germline V gives CDR1 ENHRY, CDR2 SYGVKD.

As concerns this clonotype: This may come from a read error, since a much larger clone is one base off. This sequence joins TRBV10-3 and TRBJ1-1, with D unresolved. The CDR3 is made up of 13 amino acids. The germline CDR1 and CDR2 sequences are ENHRY and SYGVKD. V was pared by 6 bases and J by 6 bases, with 14 bases between. CDR3 in amino acids: CAIRQPPLPEAFF. In DNA, the CDR3 is TGTGCCATCAGACAGCCCCCATTGCCTGAAGCTTTCTTT.

Many counts were recorded for this clonotype. The chain recombines TRBV20-1 with TRBJ1-2; D ambiguous. The V gene's germline CDR1 is DFQATT and CDR2 SNEGSKA (reference sequence). With 2 bases removed from V and 1 base from J, the gap between germline ends came to 5 bases. The CDR3 contains 12 residues. The CDR3 DNA reads TGCAGTGCTAGACCGATTAACTATGGCTACACCTTC. Translating it yields CSARPINYGYTF.

This clonotype was picked up many times. This sequence joins TRBV20-1 and TRBJ2-7, with D possibly matching TRBD2 (6 bases). This CDR3 has 15 residues. CDR1 DFQATT and CDR2 SNEGSKA come from the germline V gene (reference sequence). The germline V and J ends were trimmed by 3 bases and 0 bases, with 15 bases remaining between them. The CDR3 is CSARFSGTASYEQYF. The CDR3 DNA sequence: TGCAGTGCTAGGTTTAGTGGGACTGCCTCCTACGAGCAGTACTTC.

The sample holds many counts of this clonotype. The CDR3 is CSVEDRGRGSYGYTF. As DNA, the CDR3 is TGCAGCGTTGAAGATCGCGGCAGGGGTTCCTATGGCTACACCTTC. The chain combines TRBV29-1 with TRBJ1-2; D is possibly TRBD1 (6 bases). From germline, CDR1 is SQVTM and CDR2 ANQGSEA. The CDR3 has 15 amino acids. V shed 0 bases and J shed 4 bases, with 15 bases lying between them.

In its sample, this clonotype was seen once. A much bigger clone sits one base away, suggesting this may be a read error. In DNA, the CDR3 is TGCGCCAGCAGCTTGGGGACAGGGGGCGCTTATGGCTACAGCTTC. This translates into CASSLGTGGAYGYSF. The chain recombines TRBV5-1 with TRBJ1-2; 11 bases are a match to TRBD1. Per the germline V gene, CDR1 is SGHRS and CDR2 is YFSETQ. The CDR3 is 15 amino acids.

This clonotype came up many times. The rearrangement links TRBV2 to TRBJ1-3; a possible D gene is TRBD1 (6 bases). V shed 2 bases and J shed 2 bases, with 10 bases lying between them. CDR3 length equals 15 residues. Per the germline V gene, CDR1 is SNHLY and CDR2 is FYNNEI. The CDR3 coding sequence is TGTGCCAGCAGTGAATTAACAGGGCCTGGAAACACCATATATTTT. Protein sequence: CASSELTGPGNTIYF.

CDR3 amino acids: CSASDGPQPQYF. CDR3 nucleotide sequence: TGCAGTGCTTCGGACGGACCTCAGCCCCAGTACTTC. V is TRBV20-1 and J is TRBJ2-5, with D unresolved. The ends were cut back, 5 bases at V and 9 bases at J, with 16 bases in the middle. The CDR3 consists of 12 residues. Germline CDR1 reads DFQATT; CDR2 reads SNEGSKA (reference sequence).

The V call is TRBV5-1, the J call TRBJ2-5; D might be TRBD2 (5 bases). Germline CDR1 is SGHRS and CDR2 is YFSETQ. V lost 3 bases and J 10 bases, leaving 16 bases between the germline ends. This CDR3 spans 13 amino acids. The CDR3 DNA reads TGCGCCAGCAGCTGGGGTCGTTGGGCGGGCCAGTACTTC. Residues: CASSWGRWAGQYF.

The V gene is TRBV6-1, the J gene TRBJ1-5; possibly TRBD1 for D (5 bases). Germline V gives CDR1 MNHNS, CDR2 SASEGT. The germline V and J ends were trimmed by 4 bases and 11 bases, with 21 bases remaining between them. CDR3 length: 15 residues. The CDR3 loop is CASSGGGGGGETQHF. The CDR3 DNA reads as TGTGCCAGCAGTGGGGGGGGAGGCGGGGGAGAGACCCAGCATTTT.

This clonotype was counted many times. The rearrangement uses TRBV6-2 or TRBV6-3 and TRBJ1-2; TRBD1 might be the D (6 bases). CDR3 length: 13 residues. Germline CDR1 is MNHEY and CDR2 is SVGEGT. The ends were cut back, 4 bases at V and 2 bases at J, with 8 bases in the middle. CDR3 DNA: TGTGCCAGCAGTTTTACAGGGAACTATGGCTACACCTTC. Translated: CASSFTGNYGYTF.

V is TRBV10-3 and J is TRBJ2-5, with 7 bases aligning to TRBD1. CDR3 length: 15 amino acids. V gave up 4 bases and J gave up 9 bases; unmatched junction bases: 14. Germline V CDR1 and CDR2: ENHRY, SYGVKD. The CDR3 DNA reads as TGTGCCATCAGTGTGGTAGGGGGCGACGGTCAGCCCCAGTACTTC. It is translated as CAISVVGGDGQPQYF.

In regard to this clonotype: As the CDR3 is not closed by the conserved phenylalanine or tryptophan, this likely results from a read error. V and J are TRBV20-1 and TRBJ1-1, with a tentative D call TRBD1 (6 bases). V lost 5 bases to trimming and J lost 7 bases, with 23 bases between them. Germline CDR1 DFQATT, CDR2 SNEGSKA (reference sequence). The CDR3 runs 15 residues. The CDR3 is CSAPRPGAAKNEAFL. CDR3 coding DNA: TGCAGTGCTCCCCGCCCAGGGGCGGCAAAGAATGAAGCTTTCCTT.

The gene calls are TRBV7-2 and TRBJ2-2; D may correspond to TRBD1 or TRBD2 (5 bases each). V was trimmed by 5 bases and J by 12 bases, leaving 7 bases between them. The CDR3 totals 10 residues. The germline CDR1 and CDR2 sequences are SGHTA and FQGNSA. DNA of the CDR3: TGTGCCAGCAGCCCGGGACAGCTGTTTTTT. Translated: CASSPGQLFF.

The chain combines TRBV10-3 with TRBJ1-1, with unresolved D. Germline CDR1 ENHRY, CDR2 SYGVKD. The CDR3 spans 13 residues. V lost 6 bases and J lost 5, with 13 bases in between. CDR3 region: CAIRSTAGTEAFF. CDR3 nucleotides: TGTGCCATCAGATCGACTGCGGGGACTGAAGCTTTCTTT.

This clonotype was recorded at least ten times. V is TRBV6-1 and J is TRBJ2-6, with D possibly being TRBD1 or TRBD2 (5 bases each). This CDR3 region has 18 residues. Germline CDR1 is MNHNS and CDR2 is SASEGT. V lost 3 bases and J 0 bases, leaving 15 bases between the germline ends. In nucleotides, the CDR3 is TGTGCCAGCAGTGATGACAGACTACGATCCTCTGGGGCCAACGTCCTGACTTTC. It codes for CASSDDRLRSSGANVLTF.

This clonotype appeared a single time. This rearrangement joins TRBV6-2 or TRBV6-3 to TRBJ2-5; D not resolved. The germline V gene has CDR1 MNHEY and CDR2 SVGEGT. The V end lost 6 bases, the J end lost 1 base, and 9 bases lay between the germline ends. The CDR3 is made up of 13 amino acids. The CDR3 reads CASRTVPQETQYF. The CDR3 region has the DNA TGTGCCAGCAGAACCGTACCCCAAGAGACCCAGTACTTC.

The genes are TRBV29-1 and TRBJ2-7, with D possibly being TRBD2 (7 bases). V lost 0 bases, J lost 3 bases, and 15 bases lay in between. The CDR3 sequence is 15 residues long. Per the germline V gene, CDR1 is SQVTM and CDR2 is ANQGSEA. The CDR3 here is CSVEEPGEGDYEQYF. Written as DNA, the CDR3 is TGCAGCGTTGAAGAACCAGGGGAGGGAGACTACGAGCAGTACTTC.

This clonotype turned up a few times. The chain is built from TRBV20-1 and TRBJ1-4; tentative D call: TRBD1 (6 bases). The CDR3 is made up of 14 amino acids. CDR1 and CDR2 from the germline V gene are DFQATT and SNEGSKA (reference sequence). The germline V and J ends were trimmed by 1 base and 8 bases, with 14 bases remaining between them. CDR3 loop: CSARGDIPREKLFF. The CDR3 region has the DNA TGCAGTGCTAGAGGGGACATCCCCAGGGAAAAACTGTTTTTT.